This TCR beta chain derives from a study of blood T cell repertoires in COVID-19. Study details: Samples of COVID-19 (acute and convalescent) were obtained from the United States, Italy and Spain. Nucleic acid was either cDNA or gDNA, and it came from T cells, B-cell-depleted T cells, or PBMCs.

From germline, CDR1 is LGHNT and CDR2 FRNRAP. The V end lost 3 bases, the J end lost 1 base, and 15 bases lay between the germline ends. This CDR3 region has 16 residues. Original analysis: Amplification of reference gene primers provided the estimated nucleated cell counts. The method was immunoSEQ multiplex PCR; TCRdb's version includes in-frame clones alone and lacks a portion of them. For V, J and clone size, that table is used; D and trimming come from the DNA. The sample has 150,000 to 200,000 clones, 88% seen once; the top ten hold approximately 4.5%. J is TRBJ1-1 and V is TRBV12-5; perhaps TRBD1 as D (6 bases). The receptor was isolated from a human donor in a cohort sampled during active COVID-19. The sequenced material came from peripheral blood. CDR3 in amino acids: CASGFSKGQENTEAFF. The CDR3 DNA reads TGTGCTAGTGGTTTCTCTAAGGGACAAGAGAACACTGAAGCTTTCTTT.